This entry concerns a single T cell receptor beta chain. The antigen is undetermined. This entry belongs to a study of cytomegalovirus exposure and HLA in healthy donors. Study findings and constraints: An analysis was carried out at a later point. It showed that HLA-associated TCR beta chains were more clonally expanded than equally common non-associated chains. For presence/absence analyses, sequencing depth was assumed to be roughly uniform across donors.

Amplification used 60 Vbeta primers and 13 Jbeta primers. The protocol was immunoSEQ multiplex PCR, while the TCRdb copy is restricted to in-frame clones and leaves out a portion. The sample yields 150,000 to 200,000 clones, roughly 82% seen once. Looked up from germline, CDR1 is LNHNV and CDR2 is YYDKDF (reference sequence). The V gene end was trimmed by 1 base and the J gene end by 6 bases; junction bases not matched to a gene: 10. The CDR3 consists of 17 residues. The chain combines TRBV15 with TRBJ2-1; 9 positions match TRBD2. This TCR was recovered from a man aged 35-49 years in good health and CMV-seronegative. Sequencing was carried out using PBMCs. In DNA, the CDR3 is TGTGCCACCAGCAGAGCCCATTGGGCGGGAGGGCGCAATGAGCAGTTCTTC. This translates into CATSRAHWAGGRNEQFF.